The TCR beta chain described here comes from a study of T cell repertoires in cytomegalovirus infection. As for the study in general: An indication of both CMV infection and matching HLA type came from public TCR beta signatures.

For this clonotype: Its antigen is still unknown.

Trimming took off 8 bases at V and 3 bases at J, with 13 bases between the two ends. CDR3 size: 14 residues. TCRdb re-called the reads with MiXCR, one entry per CDR3 protein. The sample consists of around 130,000 distinct CDR3 sequences, about 24% of them appearing once. The study, taken as a whole, reports: Dominant in the ex vivo response were TCR beta clonotypes restricted by HLA-C and specific for CMV. The cumulative frequency of public TCR beta families distinguished individuals who carried CMV together with the relevant HLA.

What was sequenced was PBMCs, sequenced either directly or after in vitro stimulation (not recorded which). The TCR originated in a human donor in good health (CMV status not recorded). Some clones in this sample may be carry-over from other donors' samples. The chain employs TRBV12-3 or TRBV12-4 and TRBJ2-2; D may be TRBD2 (5 bases). CDR3 protein: CASRPTSDTGELFF. CDR3 sequence (DNA): TGTGCCAGCCGGCCCACTAGTGACACCGGGGAGCTGTTTTTT.